These 25 T cell receptor beta chains originate from one sample sequenced in a study of T-cell memory formation after mild COVID-19 (dated by TCRdb to the early 2020s). Library preparation used 5' RACE. The sample was run on an Illumina NovaSeq 6000. TCRdb cleaned the public reads at Q25 with fastp, built clones with MiXCR and kept in-frame beta chains. Identical CDR3 protein sequences are pooled into one entry, listed with their most common genes and DNA. Within this sample are a few hundred thousand distinct CDR3 sequences, with roughly 21% of them counted one time only. In total, the top ten clones hold 8.4% of the sample. Sequenced sample: PBMCs or a T cell subset sorted from them (not recorded which). These TCRs come from an adult woman who had mild COVID-19 (a few samples of this study predate the infection). The sample titles of this study are shuffled in the database, so cell type and time point are left out; the donor was told from shared clones.

This clonotype was seen only a few times. The V and J genes are TRBV9 and TRBJ2-1; TRBD2 matches 8 bases. Germline CDR1 SGDLS, CDR2 YYNGEE. The length of the CDR3 is 16 residues. J gave up 1 base and V 2 bases, and 5 bases lay outside the gene matches. The CDR3 loop is CASSVPGGLSYNEQFF. Here the CDR3 DNA reads TGTGCCAGCAGCGTCCCGGGGGGGCTTTCCTACAATGAGCAGTTCTTC. Full variable domain (remainder filled in from reference TRBV9 and TRBJ2-1): DSGVTQTPKHLITATGQRVTLRCSPRSGDLSVYWYQQSLDQGLQFLIQYYNGEERAKGNILERFSAQQFPDLHSELNLSSLELGDSALYFCASSVPGGLSYNEQFFGPGTRLTVL.

V usage is TRBV27 and J usage is TRBJ2-1; 7 bases are shared with TRBD2. J lost 15 bases, V lost 5 bases, and 10 bases had no gene match. The CDR3 spans 12 residues. Germline V lookup: CDR1 MNHEY, CDR2 SMNVEV (reference sequence). In DNA, the CDR3 is TGTGCCAGCAGTCCGTGGACTAGTGGCCTGTTCTTC. It encodes CASSPWTSGLFF.

This clonotype was observed a few times. CDR3 protein: CATSDTTAPYPYEQYF. CDR3 coding DNA: TGTGCCACCAGTGATACGACGGCTCCCTACCCGTACGAGCAGTACTTC. This sequence joins TRBV24-1 and TRBJ2-7; D not resolved. From germline, CDR1 is KGHDR and CDR2 SFDVKD. The CDR3 consists of 16 residues. The V end was cut by 3 bases, the J end by 4 bases, with 18 bases between.

This clonotype has just a few counts. The rearrangement uses TRBV24-1 and TRBJ2-3, with D possibly being TRBD1 (5 bases). The CDR3 is 15 residues long. Trimming took 4 bases from V and 1 from J, leaving 11 bases between them. Germline V gene lookup returns CDR1 KGHDR and CDR2 SFDVKD. CDR3 residues: CATSEETGGTDTQYF. The CDR3, as DNA: TGTGCCACCAGTGAGGAAACAGGCGGCACAGATACGCAGTATTTT.

The rearrangement uses TRBV10-3 and TRBJ2-7; D tentatively fits TRBD1 or TRBD2 (7 bases each). The CDR3 is 14 residues long. Germline CDR1 and CDR2: ENHRY and SYGVKD. Trimming removed 2 bases from V and 9 bases from J, with 17 bases in between. As DNA, the CDR3 is TGTGCCATCAGTGAGCAGGGGGGGTTTAATGGGCAGTACTTC. Protein product: CAISEQGGFNGQYF.

The chain couples TRBV7-2 to TRBJ2-4; D unresolved. V was trimmed by 2 bases and J by 12 bases, leaving 20 bases between them. Germline CDR1 SGHTA, CDR2 FQGNSA. CDR3 length: 15 amino acids. The DNA for the CDR3 is TGTGCCAGCAGCTTAAACCCCGGGCAACGATATAGTCAGTACTTC. This translates into CASSLNPGQRYSQYF.

This clonotype was found once. The chain combines TRBV6-5 with TRBJ1-6, with TRBD1 matching over 10 bases. Losses at the gene ends were 6 bases for V and 6 bases for J; bases not matched to a gene: 5. The CDR3 sequence is 15 residues long. In germline, CDR1 is MNHEY, CDR2 SVGAGI. DNA of the CDR3: TGTGCCAGCAGGGGGGGACAGGGGTTTAATTCACCCCTCCACTTT. Protein sequence: CASRGGQGFNSPLHF.

Only a few counts were recorded for this clonotype. This chain joins TRBV20-1 and TRBJ2-1; D uncertain. The V gene's germline CDR1 is DFQATT and CDR2 SNEGSKA (reference sequence). The V and J ends lost 8 bases and 2 bases respectively, with 13 bases between them. The CDR3 has 13 residues. CDR3 amino acids: CSSFENTYNEQFF. CDR3 nucleotides: TGCAGTTCGTTTGAGAATACCTACAATGAGCAGTTCTTC.

The rearrangement uses TRBV12-3 or TRBV12-4 and TRBJ1-1; no definite D call. The CDR3 loop spans 13 amino acids. V lost 5 bases, J lost 6 bases, and 13 bases lay in between. CDR3 residues: CASSLLHIPEAFF. The CDR3 DNA reads TGTGCCAGCAGTCTGCTACATATCCCTGAAGCTTTCTTT.

This clonotype was counted between two and nine times. J is TRBJ2-4 and V is TRBV24-1; D not resolved. V dropped 4 bases and J dropped 0 bases, with 9 bases sitting between them. The CDR3 sequence is 15 residues long. Germline assignment: CDR1 KGHDR and CDR2 SFDVKD. The CDR3 loop is CATSDPRTAKNIQYF. CDR3 nucleotides: TGTGCCACCAGTGACCCTAGGACAGCCAAAAACATTCAGTACTTC.

This rearrangement joins TRBV5-1 to TRBJ2-1; TRBD2 matches 9 bases. Per germline, CDR1 SGHRS and CDR2 YFSETQ. The CDR3 runs to 17 residues. V lost 0 bases to trimming and J lost 5 bases; unmatched junction nucleotides: 9. The CDR3 sequence: CASSLASGLATNNEQFF. The CDR3, as DNA: TGCGCCAGCAGCTTGGCCTCAGGACTAGCGACAAACAATGAGCAGTTCTTC.

CDR3 DNA: TGCGCCAGCAACCATGGACTTACCAACTCCGGTGGCTACACCTTC. It codes for CASNHGLTNSGGYTF. This chain connects TRBV5-1 to TRBJ1-2; D ambiguous. The germline V and J ends were trimmed by 6 bases and 7 bases, with 22 bases remaining between them. Looked up from germline, CDR1 is SGHRS and CDR2 is YFSETQ. This CDR3 spans 15 amino acids. Together with reference TRBV5-1 and TRBJ1-2, the CDR3 gives the full variable domain: KAGVTQTPRYLIKTRGQQVTLSCSPISGHRSVSWYQQTPGQGLQFLFEYFSETQRNKGNFPGRFSGRQFSNSRSEMNVSTLELGDSALYLCASNHGLTNSGGYTFGSGTRLTVV.

The J gene is TRBJ2-2, the V gene TRBV20-1; D uncertain. Germline loops: CDR1 DFQATT, CDR2 SNEGSKA (reference sequence). Trimming took 3 bases from V and 1 from J, leaving 12 bases between them. The CDR3 contains 15 residues. The CDR3 nucleotides read TGCAGTGCTAGTCTACAGACGATGAACACCGGGGAGCTGTTTTTT. Its protein is CSASLQTMNTGELFF.

As DNA, the CDR3 is TGTGCCAGCACCCAACGGGGGACCGGGGAGCTGTTTTTT. This sequence encodes CASTQRGTGELFF. The V gene is TRBV2, the J gene TRBJ2-2; D is possibly TRBD2 (6 bases). V was shortened by 7 bases and J by 5 bases, with 11 bases between the two germline ends. This CDR3 has 13 amino acids. Looked up from germline, CDR1 is SNHLY and CDR2 is FYNNEI.

The V gene is TRBV28, the J gene TRBJ2-7; 10 nucleotides align to TRBD1. CDR1 MDHEN and CDR2 SYDVKM come from the germline V gene. The CDR3 sequence is 15 residues long. The trim removed 7 bases at V and 7 bases at J, leaving 13 bases unmatched. In nucleotides, the CDR3 is TGTGCCAGCATCTCTCCCGGGACAGGGGTTGGAGAGCAGTACTTC. Protein product: CASISPGTGVGEQYF.

In its sample, this clonotype was seen a few times. The chain recombines TRBV27 with TRBJ1-5; D is unresolved. This CDR3 contains 14 residues. CDR1 is MNHEY and CDR2 is SMNVEV in the germline V gene (reference sequence). Trimming removed 4 bases at V and 3 bases at J, with 10 bases between. Written as DNA, the CDR3 is TGTGCCAGCAGTTATGCTGGGGTCAATCAGCCCCAGCATTTT. Amino acid sequence: CASSYAGVNQPQHF.

CDR3 amino acids: CASSGLDTGELFF. In DNA, the CDR3 is TGTGCCAGCAGCGGGTTGGACACCGGGGAGCTGTTTTTT. J is TRBJ2-2 and V is TRBV2; D gene ambiguous. V lost 6 bases to trimming and J lost 3 bases, with 8 bases between them. The CDR3 totals 13 residues. Germline lookup yields CDR1 SNHLY and CDR2 FYNNEI.

This clonotype showed up just a few times. The chain joins TRBV7-2 to TRBJ2-1; 13 bases are shared with TRBD2. The length of the CDR3 is 17 residues. Germline values: CDR1 SGHTA, CDR2 FQGNSA. The V segment lost 5 bases and the J segment 7 bases; nucleotides outside the gene matches: 11. CDR3 sequence: CASSPQLAGGVPNEQFF. The CDR3 DNA follows: TGTGCCAGCAGCCCACAACTAGCGGGAGGGGTCCCGAATGAGCAGTTCTTC.

This rearrangement joins TRBV12-3 or TRBV12-4 to TRBJ2-7; maybe TRBD2 (5 bases). With 7 bases removed from V and 6 bases from J, the gap between germline ends came to 16 bases. CDR3 length: 13 residues. For the CDR3, the DNA is TGTGCCAGCACCCGCAGCTCGGGGTTCGAGCAGTACTTC. Translating gives CASTRSSGFEQYF.

This clonotype was counted between two and nine times. This rearrangement joins TRBV6-5 to TRBJ2-1, with TRBD2 matching over 10 bases. Germline V CDR1 and CDR2: MNHEY, SVGAGI. Unmatched junction bases numbered 9, after V lost 2 bases and J lost 8 bases. This CDR3 is built from 16 residues. CDR3 protein: CASSYPTGTSAHEQFF. The CDR3 DNA sequence: TGTGCCAGCAGTTACCCAACCGGGACTAGCGCGCATGAGCAGTTCTTC.

The CDR3 DNA follows: TGTGCCAGCAGCTTCTGGGTATCAGGGGGCAGGTACGAGCAGTACTTC. It codes for CASSFWVSGGRYEQYF. This sequence joins TRBV7-9 and TRBJ2-7, with 8 bases that match TRBD1. With V trimmed by 3 bases and J by 4 bases, 11 bases remained unmatched. This CDR3 comprises 16 residues. Germline V lookup: CDR1 SEHNR, CDR2 FQNEAQ (reference sequence).

This clonotype occurred a few times. CDR3 coding DNA: TGTGCCAGCAGCCCGGTGCGGGGGTACCAAGAGACCCAGTACTTC. This translates into CASSPVRGYQETQYF. The chain carries TRBV3-1 and TRBJ2-5; TRBD2 aligns across 7 bases. Germline CDR1 and CDR2: LGHDT and YNNKEL (reference sequence). The CDR3 is made up of 15 amino acids. Unmatched junction bases numbered 5, after V lost 4 bases and J lost 0 bases.

The chain carries TRBV20-1 and TRBJ1-3, with D perhaps matching TRBD1 (5 bases). The V end was cut by 0 bases, the J end by 2 bases, with 11 bases between. This CDR3 region has 15 residues. The germline V gene encodes CDR1 DFQATT and CDR2 SNEGSKA (reference sequence). The DNA for the CDR3 is TGCAGTGCTAGAGATCAGGGTAGGCCTGGAAACACCATATATTTT. Protein sequence: CSARDQGRPGNTIYF.

This clonotype was seen only a few times. The chain is built from TRBV29-1 and TRBJ1-4; D is possibly TRBD1 (5 bases). Per germline, CDR1 SQVTM and CDR2 ANQGSEA. Trimming stripped 6 bases from V and 4 bases from J, with 12 bases between. The CDR3 runs to 13 residues. DNA for the CDR3: TGCAGCGTCCGGGGGTCCTTTAATGAAAAACTGTTTTTT. Amino acids: CSVRGSFNEKLFF.

This clonotype has a handful of counts. The chain couples TRBV12-3 or TRBV12-4 to TRBJ2-7; D is possibly TRBD1 (6 bases). The CDR3 covers 17 residues. V shed 1 base and J shed 0 bases, with 16 bases lying between them. The DNA of the CDR3 is TGTGCCAGCAGTTTAGGGGGGCTCCCTCTAAGCTCCTACGAGCAGTACTTC. Encoded protein: CASSLGGLPLSSYEQYF.